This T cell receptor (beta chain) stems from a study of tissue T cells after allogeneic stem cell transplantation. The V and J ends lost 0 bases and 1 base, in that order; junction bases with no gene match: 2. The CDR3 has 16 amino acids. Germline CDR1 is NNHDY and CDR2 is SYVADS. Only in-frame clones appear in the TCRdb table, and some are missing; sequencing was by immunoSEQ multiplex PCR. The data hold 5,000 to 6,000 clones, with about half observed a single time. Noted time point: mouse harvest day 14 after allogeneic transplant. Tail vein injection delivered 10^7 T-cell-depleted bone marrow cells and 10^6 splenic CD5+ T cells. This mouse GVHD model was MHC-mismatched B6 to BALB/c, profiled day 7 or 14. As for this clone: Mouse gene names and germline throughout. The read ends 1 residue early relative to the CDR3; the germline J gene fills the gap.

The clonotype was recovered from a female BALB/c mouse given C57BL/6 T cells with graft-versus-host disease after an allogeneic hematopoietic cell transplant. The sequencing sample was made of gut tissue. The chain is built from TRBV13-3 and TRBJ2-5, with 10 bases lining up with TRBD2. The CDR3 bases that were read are TGTGCCAGCAGTGATGCACTGGGGGGGGACCAAGACACCCAGTAC. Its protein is CASSDALGGDQDTQY. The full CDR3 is CASSDALGGDQDTQYF.